Listed here are 18 T cell receptor beta chains from one sample, sequenced in a study of cytomegalovirus exposure and HLA in healthy donors. A multiplex PCR was run with 60 Vbeta primers and 13 Jbeta primers. Some clones are missing from TCRdb's copy, which holds only in-frame ones; the method was immunoSEQ multiplex PCR. The data show 60,000 to 75,000 clones, approximately 92% seen once. The sequencing input was PBMCs. Receptor source: a woman in her twenties or thirties in good health and CMV-seropositive.

This chain joins TRBV29-1 and TRBJ2-1; D is perhaps TRBD2 (5 bases). Between the trimmed V and J ends, which lost 0 bases and 4 bases, there was a span of 16 bases. The CDR3 length is 16 residues. Per germline, CDR1 SQVTM and CDR2 ANQGSEA. The CDR3: CSVEDRRAGLYNEQFF. In DNA form, the CDR3 reads TGCAGCGTTGAAGATCGGCGGGCGGGCCTATACAATGAGCAGTTCTTC.

V usage is TRBV6-5 and J usage is TRBJ1-3; D call uncertain. CDR3 size: 16 residues. Deletions cut 0 bases from V and 0 bases from J, with 9 bases between. Per germline, CDR1 MNHEY and CDR2 SVGAGI. The CDR3 loop is CASSYSGPSSGNTIYF. For the CDR3, the DNA is TGTGCCAGCAGTTACTCGGGCCCCAGCTCTGGAAACACCATATATTTT.

V is TRBV5-4 and J is TRBJ1-1; D perhaps matches TRBD1 (6 bases). The CDR3 spans 14 residues. CDR1 is SGHNT and CDR2 is YYREEE in the germline V gene (reference sequence). Between the trimmed V and J ends, which lost 3 bases and 0 bases, there was a span of 9 bases. CDR3 sequence reads: CASSYDRLNTEAFF. CDR3 DNA sequence: TGTGCCAGCAGCTACGACAGGCTGAACACTGAAGCTTTCTTT.

The rearrangement uses TRBV28 and TRBJ2-3; unclear D gene. Trimming removed 2 bases from V and 5 bases from J, with 2 bases in between. This CDR3 comprises 11 residues. Germline CDR1 MDHEN, CDR2 SYDVKM. CDR3: CASSLRDTQYF. The CDR3 nucleotides are TGTGCCAGCAGTTTACGAGATACGCAGTATTTT.

The V gene is TRBV27, the J gene TRBJ2-3; TRBD2 might be the D (5 bases). Germline CDR1 and CDR2: MNHEY and SMNVEV (reference sequence). With 6 bases removed from V and 2 bases from J, the gap between germline ends came to 18 bases. There are 16 residues in the CDR3. Here the CDR3 DNA reads TGTGCCAGCAGACCCGACTTGAGGGAGATCACAGATACGCAGTATTTT. As protein: CASRPDLREITDTQYF.

The chain recombines TRBV29-1 with TRBJ2-7; TRBD2 aligns across 9 bases. This CDR3 is built from 11 residues. Germline V lookup: CDR1 SQVTM, CDR2 ANQGSEA. Trimming at V came to 4 bases and at J to 6 bases, leaving 1 base not matched to a gene. The CDR3 DNA reads as TGCAGCGTTGTGACTAGCGGCGAGCAGTACTTC. Translated: CSVVTSGEQYF.

This rearrangement joins TRBV5-1 to TRBJ2-5; D is perhaps TRBD2 (6 bases). Trimming stripped 0 bases from V and 1 base from J, with 10 bases between. Per the germline V gene, CDR1 is SGHRS and CDR2 is YFSETQ. The CDR3 runs to 15 residues. CDR3 bases: TGCGCCAGCAGCTTGGGACTAGTCCGCCAAGAGACCCAGTACTTC. This translates into CASSLGLVRQETQYF.

The rearrangement links TRBV30 to TRBJ2-5, with 8 bases that match TRBD2. The J call is in doubt because the DNA end fits TRBJ2-7 better. The CDR3 is 15 residues long. Germline V gene sequence: CDR1 GTSNPN, CDR2 SVGIG (reference sequence). As DNA, the CDR3 is TGTGCCTGGCGTCCGGGACTAGGAGGCTCCTACGAGCAGTACTTC. Amino acid sequence: CAWRPGLGGSYEQYF.

The chain uses TRBV11-2 and TRBJ2-7; 7 nucleotides agree with TRBD2. J lost 0 bases, V lost 4 bases, and 6 bases had no gene match. Per germline, CDR1 SGHAT and CDR2 FQNNGV. The CDR3 runs 15 residues. Here the CDR3 reads CASSSLAEPSYEQYF. The CDR3 nucleotides read TGTGCCAGCAGCTCCCTAGCGGAGCCCTCCTACGAGCAGTACTTC.

This sequence joins TRBV10-3 and TRBJ1-1, with TRBD1 identical over 7 bases. Trimming took 10 bases from V and 0 from J; bases not matched to a gene: 11. Germline CDR1 is ENHRY and CDR2 is SYGVKD. The CDR3 consists of 15 residues. This chain's CDR3 is CATRDSEGLNTEAFF. CDR3 bases: TGTGCCACCCGGGACAGTGAAGGTCTGAACACTGAAGCTTTCTTT.

The CDR3 nucleotides are TGTGCCAGCAGCTTAAGTATCCCAGGGCGTTTAACGGGCGGCTACACCTTC. Its translation: CASSLSIPGRLTGGYTF. The rearrangement joins TRBV11-2 to TRBJ1-2; D might be TRBD1 (5 bases). Trimming took off 2 bases at V and 8 bases at J, with 24 bases between the two ends. The V gene's germline CDR1 is SGHAT and CDR2 FQNNGV. The CDR3 contains 17 residues.

The gene calls are TRBV4-1 and TRBJ2-5; 8 positions agree with TRBD2. The DNA matches TRBJ2-7 better at its end, which makes the J call doubtful. The CDR3 length is 14 residues. Germline lookup yields CDR1 MGHRA and CDR2 YSYEKL. Written as DNA, the CDR3 is TGCGCCAGCAGCCGCGGGACTAGTGGTTCCGAGCAGTACTTC. Protein sequence: CASSRGTSGSEQYF.

The rearrangement uses TRBV6-4 and TRBJ2-1, with 13 bases lining up with TRBD2. The length of the CDR3 is 15 residues. Germline lookup yields CDR1 MRHNA and CDR2 SNTAGT. Trimming removed 6 bases from V and 6 bases from J; junction bases left unmatched: 5. The DNA of the CDR3 is TGTGCCAGCAGCGCTACTAGCGGGAGGGCCAATGAGCAGTTCTTC. This sequence encodes CASSATSGRANEQFF.

This chain uses TRBV11-2 with TRBJ2-1, with 11 bases identical to TRBD2. Trimming took 5 bases from V and 12 from J; bases not matched to a gene: 6. Per germline, CDR1 SGHAT and CDR2 FQNNGV. The CDR3 totals 13 residues. The CDR3 coding sequence is TGTGCCAGCAGCGACCGACTAGCGGGACGGCAGTTCTTC. It translates to CASSDRLAGRQFF.

This clone was observed a single time. The V call is TRBV27, the J call TRBJ2-3, with 12 bases lining up with TRBD2. This CDR3 region has 19 residues. Germline CDR1 is MNHEY and CDR2 is SMNVEV (reference sequence). The junction had 11 bases not matched to a gene; V was cut back by 2 bases and J by 2 bases. The CDR3 is CASSLRSLAGGPNTDTQYF. The CDR3 DNA follows: TGTGCCAGCAGTTTAAGGTCGCTAGCGGGAGGGCCAAACACAGATACGCAGTATTTT.

The chain has TRBV5-6 and TRBJ2-1; 9 nucleotides match TRBD1. Germline lookup yields CDR1 SGHDT and CDR2 YYEEEE. This CDR3 comprises 15 residues. V trimming: 5 bases; J trimming: 4 bases; junction bases outside the gene matches: 7. In DNA form, the CDR3 reads TGTGCCAGCAGGCCCGGGACAGGGAGATACAATGAGCAGTTCTTC. Protein: CASRPGTGRYNEQFF. The variable domain in full, completed from reference TRBV5-6 and TRBJ2-1, reads DAGVTQSPTHLIKTRGQQVTLRCSPKSGHDTVSWYQQALGQGPQFIFQYYEEEERQRGNFPDRFSGHQFPNYSSELNVNALLLGDSALYLCASRPGTGRYNEQFFGPGTRLTVL.

J is TRBJ2-1 and V is TRBV10-1, with 7 nucleotides matching TRBD2. V lost 4 bases, J lost 9 bases, and 9 bases stayed unmatched. This CDR3 contains 14 residues. Germline CDR1 and CDR2: WNHNN and SYGVQD (reference sequence). The CDR3 DNA follows: TGCGCCAGCAGTGGAGCGGGGCCCGCGGGTGAGCAGTTCTTC. The encoded protein is CASSGAGPAGEQFF.

The CDR3 region has the DNA TGTGCCAGCAGTGAACCAACGGGCGGGGTATACAATGAGCAGTTCTTC. It specifies CASSEPTGGVYNEQFF. The J gene is TRBJ2-1, the V gene TRBV6-1, with D maybe TRBD2 (6 bases). Per the germline V gene, CDR1 is MNHNS and CDR2 is SASEGT. The V and J ends lost 2 bases and 4 bases respectively, with 15 bases between them. The CDR3 spans 16 residues.